A selection of T cell receptor beta chains follows, all from one sample in a study of OX40 agonist ivuxolimab in advanced cancers. Assay: immunoSEQ multiplex PCR; the TCRdb copy retains only in-frame clones and omits some. The sample records about 89,000 clones, approximately 91% being singletons. Sequences were derived from CD4+ or CD8+ T cells sorted from blood, sampled in a trial of the OX40 agonist ivuxolimab. These receptors were collected from an adult with an advanced solid tumor such as melanoma, head and neck, liver or kidney cancer. Each CDR3 is given with its conserved first and last residue. A D gene is named only where the DNA matches it firmly. The size of a clone is reported for some rows only, either as once, few or many, or as a class for expanded clones.

j_gene | v_gene | abundance | d_gene | CDR3aa | CDR3nt
TRBJ2-7 | TRBV28 | NA | NA | CASSILHTAPQTGYEQYF | TGTGCCAGCAGTATCCTTCACACCGCACCCCAGACAGGCTACGAGCAGTACTTC
TRBJ1-1 | TRBV28 | once | NA | CASSPRSSGEAFF | TGTGCCAGCAGCCCCCGCAGTTCGGGTGAAGCTTTCTTT
TRBJ2-7 | TRBV7-2 | NA | NA | CASSPSDLQSYEQYF | TGTGCCAGCAGCCCGTCGGACTTGCAGTCCTACGAGCAGTACTTC
TRBJ2-7 | TRBV4-3 | NA | TRBD1 | CASSRQRTGPEQYF | TGCGCCAGCAGCCGACAGAGGACAGGACCCGAGCAGTACTTC
TRBJ2-7 | TRBV2 | NA | TRBD1 | CASSQIRTGAYEQYF | TGTGCCAGCAGTCAAATTCGGACAGGAGCGTACGAGCAGTACTTC
TRBJ1-5 | TRBV6-1 | NA | NA | CASRIQTNQPQHF | TGTGCCAGCAGGATACAGACTAATCAGCCCCAGCATTTT
TRBJ2-7 | TRBV29-1 | NA | TRBD1 | CSVGDSTYEQYF | TGCAGCGTGGGGGACAGCACCTACGAGCAGTACTTC
TRBJ1-1 | TRBV7-8 | NA | NA | CASSLIWGNTEAFF | TGTGCCAGCAGCTTAATCTGGGGAAACACTGAAGCTTTCTTT
TRBJ2-5 | TRBV28 | NA | NA | CASSTTTGVRETQYF | TGTGCCAGCAGTACGACGACAGGAGTCCGGGAGACCCAGTACTTC
TRBJ1-2 | TRBV28 | NA | NA | CASSLQVFYGYTF | TGTGCCAGCAGCCTACAGGTATTCTATGGCTACACCTTC
TRBJ2-5 | TRBV7-6 | few | TRBD2 | CASSLAPAGGPTETQYF | TGTGCCAGCAGCTTAGCTCCGGCGGGGGGGCCTACGGAGACCCAGTACTTC
TRBJ2-1 | TRBV19 | NA | NA | CASNFGSIGEQFF | TGTGCCAGTAATTTCGGATCTATAGGTGAGCAGTTCTTC
TRBJ2-3 | TRBV4-3 | NA | TRBD2 | CASSQGLAAPDTQYF | TGCGCCAGCAGCCAAGGACTAGCGGCGCCAGATACGCAGTATTTT
TRBJ2-7 | TRBV27 | NA | TRBD2 | CASSPISGGHYEQYF | TGTGCCAGCAGTCCAATTAGCGGGGGCCACTACGAGCAGTACTTC
TRBJ1-1 | TRBV18 | NA | NA | CASSFDTMNTEAFF | TGTGCCAGCTCGTTTGACACCATGAACACTGAAGCTTTCTTT
TRBJ1-5 | TRBV6-5 | once | NA | CASSYDSNQPQHF | TGTGCCAGCAGTTATGATAGCAATCAGCCCCAGCATTTT
TRBJ1-4 | TRBV9 | NA | TRBD1 | CASSVVGTGGNEKLFF | TGTGCCAGCAGCGTAGTAGGGACAGGCGGTAATGAAAAACTGTTTTTT
TRBJ1-1 | TRBV5-5 | NA | NA | CASSLQGAVEAFF | TGTGCCAGCAGCTTGCAGGGTGCAGTTGAAGCTTTCTTT
TRBJ1-4 | TRBV28 | NA | NA | CASSLLGNEKLFF | TGTGCCAGCAGTTTATTGGGGAATGAAAAACTGTTTTTT
TRBJ1-5 | TRBV7-9 | NA | NA | CASSLGGDQPQHF | TGTGCCAGCAGCTTGGGGGGGGATCAGCCCCAGCATTTT
TRBJ1-4 | TRBV7-9 | once | TRBD1 | CASSSLTGGDEKLFF | TGTGCCAGCAGCTCCTTGACAGGGGGAGATGAAAAACTGTTTTTT
TRBJ1-1 | TRBV6-5 | NA | NA | CASSPRGIMNTEAFF | TGTGCCAGCAGTCCCCGCGGAATCATGAACACTGAAGCTTTCTTT
TRBJ2-5 | TRBV7-9 | NA | NA | CASSLGQGETQYF | TGTGCCAGCAGCTTAGGGCAGGGCGAGACCCAGTACTTC
TRBJ2-1 | TRBV7-8 | NA | TRBD2 | CASSSTSGRAGEQFF | TGTGCCAGCAGCTCGACTAGCGGGAGGGCCGGTGAGCAGTTCTTC
TRBJ1-4 | TRBV5-8 | NA | NA | CASSLLGDPNEKLFF | TGTGCCAGCAGCTTGCTGGGGGATCCTAATGAAAAACTGTTTTTT
TRBJ2-1 | TRBV30 | NA | TRBD2 | CAWSFPSGGGPFFNEQFF | TGTGCCTGGAGTTTCCCGAGCGGGGGAGGGCCATTTTTCAATGAGCAGTTCTTC
TRBJ1-2 | TRBV6-4 | NA | NA | CASSDSRVGYTF | TGTGCCAGCAGTGACTCAAGGGTGGGCTACACCTTC
TRBJ2-7 | TRBV19 | NA | NA | CASSLQGQEQYF | TGTGCCAGTAGTCTACAGGGCCAGGAGCAGTACTTC
TRBJ1-4 | TRBV18 | NA | NA | CASSPPGNNEKLFF | TGTGCCAGCTCACCCCCAGGGAATAATGAAAAACTGTTTTTT
TRBJ1-5 | TRBV28 | NA | NA | CASSRDSNQPQHF | TGTGCCAGCAGCCGGGATAGCAATCAGCCCCAGCATTTT
TRBJ2-3 | TRBV28 | NA | NA | CASSLSAAQDTQYF | TGTGCCAGCAGTTTATCGGCAGCTCAGGATACGCAGTATTTT
TRBJ2-3 | TRBV5-4 | NA | NA | CASSPQGGAGRTDTQYF | TGTGCCAGCAGCCCCCAAGGCGGGGCTGGGCGCACAGATACGCAGTATTTT
TRBJ2-1 | TRBV5-1 | NA | TRBD2 | CASSSGLSPKVNEQFF | TGCGCCAGCAGCTCGGGACTATCCCCCAAGGTCAATGAGCAGTTCTTC
TRBJ1-3 | TRBV6-5 | NA | NA | CASRRQLAGNTIYF | TGTGCCAGCAGGCGACAGTTAGCTGGAAACACCATATATTTT
TRBJ2-5 | TRBV30 | once | NA | CAWSEYRGETQYF | TGTGCCTGGAGTGAATATAGGGGGGAGACCCAGTACTTC
TRBJ1-1 | TRBV28 | NA | NA | CASSSPGDTEAFF | TGTGCCAGCAGCTCCCCAGGCGACACTGAAGCTTTCTTT
TRBJ1-5 | TRBV5-5 | NA | NA | CASSLAGDTTQPQHF | TGTGCCAGCAGCTTGGCAGGGGATACCACTCAGCCCCAGCATTTT
TRBJ2-7 | TRBV19 | NA | NA | CASNRQLSSYEQYF | TGTGCCAGTAACCGGCAGCTAAGCTCCTACGAGCAGTACTTC
TRBJ1-1 | TRBV9 | NA | NA | CASSVVGMNTEAFF | TGTGCCAGCAGCGTAGTGGGCATGAACACTGAAGCTTTCTTT
TRBJ2-3 | TRBV9 | NA | NA | CASSVGYNTDTQYF | TGTGCCAGCAGCGTAGGGTACAACACAGATACGCAGTATTTT